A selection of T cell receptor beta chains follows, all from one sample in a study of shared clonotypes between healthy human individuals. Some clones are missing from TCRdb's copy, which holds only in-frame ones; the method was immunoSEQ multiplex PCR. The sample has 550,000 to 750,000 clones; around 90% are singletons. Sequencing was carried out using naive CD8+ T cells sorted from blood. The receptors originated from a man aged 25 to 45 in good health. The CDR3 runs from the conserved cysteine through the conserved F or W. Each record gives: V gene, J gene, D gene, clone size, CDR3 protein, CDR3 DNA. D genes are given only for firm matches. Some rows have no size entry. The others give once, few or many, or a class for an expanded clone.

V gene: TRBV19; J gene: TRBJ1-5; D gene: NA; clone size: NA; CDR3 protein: CASSILGVDQPQHF; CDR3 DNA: TGTGCCAGTAGTATCTTAGGGGTGGATCAGCCCCAGCATTTT
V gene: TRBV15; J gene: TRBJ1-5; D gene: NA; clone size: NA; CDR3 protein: CATSRETNINQPQHF; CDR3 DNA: TGTGCCACCAGCAGGGAGACGAACATCAATCAGCCCCAGCATTTT
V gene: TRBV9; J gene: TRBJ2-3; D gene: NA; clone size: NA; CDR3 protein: CASSADHSGLPTDTQYF; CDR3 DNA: TGTGCCAGCAGCGCAGATCACTCCGGGTTACCCACAGATACGCAGTATTTT
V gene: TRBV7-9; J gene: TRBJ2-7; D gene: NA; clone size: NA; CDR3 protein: CASSLTRYEQYF; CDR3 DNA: TGTGCCAGCAGCTTAACAAGGTACGAGCAGTACTTC
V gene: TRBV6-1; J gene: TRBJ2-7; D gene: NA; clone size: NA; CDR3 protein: CASRREEQYF; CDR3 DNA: TGTGCCAGCAGGAGGGAAGAGCAGTACTTC
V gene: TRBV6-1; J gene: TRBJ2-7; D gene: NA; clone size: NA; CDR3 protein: CASSETYFHEQYF; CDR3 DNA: TGTGCCAGCAGTGAAACATACTTCCACGAGCAGTACTTC
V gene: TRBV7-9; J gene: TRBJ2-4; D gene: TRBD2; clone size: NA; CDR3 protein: CASSSRLGTSGSDENIQYF; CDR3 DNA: TGTGCCAGCAGCTCTCGATTAGGGACTAGCGGGAGTGATGAAAACATTCAGTACTTC
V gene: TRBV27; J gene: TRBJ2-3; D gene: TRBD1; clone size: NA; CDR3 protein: CASSLGTVNTDTQYF; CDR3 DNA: TGTGCCAGCAGCCTCGGGACAGTGAACACAGATACGCAGTATTTT
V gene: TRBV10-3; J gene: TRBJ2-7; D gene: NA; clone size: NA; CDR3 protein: CAISESQFGEQYF; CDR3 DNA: TGTGCCATCAGTGAGTCGCAATTCGGCGAGCAGTACTTC
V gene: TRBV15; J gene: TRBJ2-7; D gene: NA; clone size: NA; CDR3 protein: CATSRDWTTTYEQYF; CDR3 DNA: TGTGCCACCAGCAGAGATTGGACCACGACCTACGAGCAGTACTTC
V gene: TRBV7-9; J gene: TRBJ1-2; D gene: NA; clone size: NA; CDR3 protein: CASSQAPEGYTF; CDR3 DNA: TGTGCCAGCAGCCAGGCCCCTGAAGGCTACACCTTC
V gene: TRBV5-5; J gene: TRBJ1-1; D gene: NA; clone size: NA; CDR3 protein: CASSLARETVVNTEAFF; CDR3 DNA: TGTGCCAGCAGCTTGGCGAGGGAAACGGTAGTGAACACTGAAGCTTTCTTT
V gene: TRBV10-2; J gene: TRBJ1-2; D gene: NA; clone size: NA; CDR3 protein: CASKGWGADYGYTF; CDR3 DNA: TGCGCCAGCAAGGGCTGGGGGGCTGACTATGGCTACACCTTC
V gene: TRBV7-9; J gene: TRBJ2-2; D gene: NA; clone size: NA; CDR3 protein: CASSLAVTNTGELFF; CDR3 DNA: TGTGCCAGCAGCTTAGCAGTCACGAACACCGGGGAGCTGTTTTTT
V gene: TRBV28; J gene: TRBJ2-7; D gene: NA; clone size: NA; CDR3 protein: CASRALNYEQYF; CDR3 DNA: TGTGCCAGCAGAGCCCTTAACTACGAGCAGTACTTC
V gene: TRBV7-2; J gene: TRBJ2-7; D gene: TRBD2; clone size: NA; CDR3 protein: CASSLWDYYEQYF; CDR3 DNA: TGTGCCAGCAGTCTTTGGGACTACTACGAGCAGTACTTC
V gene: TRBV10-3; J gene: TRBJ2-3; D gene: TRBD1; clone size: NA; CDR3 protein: CAISAQGATDTQYF; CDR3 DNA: TGTGCCATCAGTGCGCAGGGGGCGACAGATACGCAGTATTTT
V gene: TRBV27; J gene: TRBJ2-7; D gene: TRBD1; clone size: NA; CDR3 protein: CASSLTFPGTGWYEQYF; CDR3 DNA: TGTGCCAGCAGCCTGACGTTTCCCGGGACAGGATGGTACGAGCAGTACTTC
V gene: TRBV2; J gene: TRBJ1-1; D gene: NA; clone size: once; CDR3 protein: CASVRRVGNTEAFF; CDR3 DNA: TGTGCCAGCGTGAGACGCGTCGGAAACACTGAAGCTTTCTTT
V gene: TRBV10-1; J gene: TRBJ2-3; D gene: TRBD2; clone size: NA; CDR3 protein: CASSEGSAGRADTQYF; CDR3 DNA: TGCGCCAGCAGTGAGGGATCAGCGGGACGGGCAGATACGCAGTATTTT
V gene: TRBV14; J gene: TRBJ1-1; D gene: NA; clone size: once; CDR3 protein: CASSQHSQGNTEAFF; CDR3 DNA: TGTGCCAGCAGCCAACACTCACAGGGGAACACTGAAGCTTTCTTT
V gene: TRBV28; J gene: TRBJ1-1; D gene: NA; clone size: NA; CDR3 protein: CASSGLGMTEAFF; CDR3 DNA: TGTGCCAGCAGCGGACTGGGGATGACTGAAGCTTTCTTT
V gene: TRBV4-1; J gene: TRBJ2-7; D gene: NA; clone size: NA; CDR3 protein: CASSQVAGGDDEQYF; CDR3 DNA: TGCGCCAGCAGCCAAGTCGCAGGGGGGGATGACGAGCAGTACTTC
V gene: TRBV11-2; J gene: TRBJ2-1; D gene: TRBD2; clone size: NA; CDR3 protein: CASSSGTSGGSREQFF; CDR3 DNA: TGTGCCAGCAGCTCCGGGACTAGCGGGGGGTCTCGGGAGCAGTTCTTC
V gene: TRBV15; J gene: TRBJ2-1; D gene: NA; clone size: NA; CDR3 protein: CATGGISYNEQFF; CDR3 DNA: TGTGCCACCGGAGGGATCTCCTACAATGAGCAGTTCTTC
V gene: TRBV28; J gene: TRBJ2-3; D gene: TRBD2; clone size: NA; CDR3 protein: CASSLYPPSGSTDTQYF; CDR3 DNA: TGTGCCAGCAGTTTATACCCCCCTAGCGGTAGCACAGATACGCAGTATTTT
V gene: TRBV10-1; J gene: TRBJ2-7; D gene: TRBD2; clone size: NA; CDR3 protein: CASSESSGKSYEQYF; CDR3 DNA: TGCGCCAGCAGTGAGTCAAGCGGGAAGTCCTACGAGCAGTACTTC
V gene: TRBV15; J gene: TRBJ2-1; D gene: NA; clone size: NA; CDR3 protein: CATSSRAQPYNEQFF; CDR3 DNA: TGTGCCACCAGCAGCCGCGCCCAACCGTACAATGAGCAGTTCTTC
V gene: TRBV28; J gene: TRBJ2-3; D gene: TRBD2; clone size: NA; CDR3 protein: CASSFRQTSAGGPGADTQYF; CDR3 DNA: TGTGCCAGCAGTTTCCGGCAGACCTCAGCGGGAGGGCCTGGGGCAGATACGCAGTATTTT
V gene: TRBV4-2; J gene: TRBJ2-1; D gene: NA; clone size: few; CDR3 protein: CASSQEVPANEQFF; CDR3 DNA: TGTGCCAGCAGCCAAGAAGTGCCGGCCAATGAGCAGTTCTTC
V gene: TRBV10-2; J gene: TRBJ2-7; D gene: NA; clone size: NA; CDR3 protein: CASSRDSPYEQYF; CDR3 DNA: TGCGCCAGCAGTCGCGACAGTCCCTACGAGCAGTACTTC
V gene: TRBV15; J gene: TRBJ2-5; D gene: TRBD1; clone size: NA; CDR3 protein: CATNIGTGGATQYF; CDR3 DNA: TGTGCCACCAATATCGGGACAGGGGGGGCGACCCAGTACTTC
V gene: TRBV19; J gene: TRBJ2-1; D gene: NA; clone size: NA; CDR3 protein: CASSPSDFLDNEQFF; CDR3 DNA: TGTGCCAGTAGTCCCTCGGACTTTCTTGACAATGAGCAGTTCTTC
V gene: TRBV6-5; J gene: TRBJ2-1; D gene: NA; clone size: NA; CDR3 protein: CASSYSSNEQFF; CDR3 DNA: TGTGCCAGCAGTTACTCTTCCAATGAGCAGTTCTTC
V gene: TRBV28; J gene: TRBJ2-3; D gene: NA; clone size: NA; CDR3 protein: CASSFRIRTLADTQYF; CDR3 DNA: TGTGCCAGCAGCTTCAGGATACGAACCTTGGCAGATACGCAGTATTTT
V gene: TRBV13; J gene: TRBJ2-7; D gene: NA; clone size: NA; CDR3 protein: CASSLSGGGSSYEQYF; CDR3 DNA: TGTGCCAGCAGCTTAAGTGGTGGCGGGTCCTCCTACGAGCAGTACTTC
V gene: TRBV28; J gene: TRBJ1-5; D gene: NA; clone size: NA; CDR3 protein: CASRLRVSNQPQHF; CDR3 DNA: TGTGCCAGCAGGCTTCGGGTCAGCAATCAGCCCCAGCATTTT
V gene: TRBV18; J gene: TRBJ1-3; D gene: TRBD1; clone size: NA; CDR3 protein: CASSPSGTGDSGNTIYF; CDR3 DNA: TGTGCCAGCTCACCTTCCGGGACAGGGGACTCTGGAAACACCATATATTTT
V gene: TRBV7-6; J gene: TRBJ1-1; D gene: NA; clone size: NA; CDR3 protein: CASSLAGSGARNTEAFF; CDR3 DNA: TGTGCCAGCAGCTTAGCTGGTAGCGGGGCCCGGAACACTGAAGCTTTCTTT
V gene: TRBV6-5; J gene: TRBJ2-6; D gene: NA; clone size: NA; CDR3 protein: CASTKASGANVLTF; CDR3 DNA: TGTGCCAGCACAAAGGCCAGTGGGGCCAACGTCCTGACTTTC
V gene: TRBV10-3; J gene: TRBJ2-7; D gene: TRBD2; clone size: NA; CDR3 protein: CAISGAGGISYEQYF; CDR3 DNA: TGTGCCATCAGTGGAGCGGGAGGGATTTCCTACGAGCAGTACTTC
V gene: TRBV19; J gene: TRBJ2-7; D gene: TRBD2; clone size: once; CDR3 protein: CASSTPPTSLDTYEQYF; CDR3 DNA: TGTGCCAGTAGTACCCCCCCGACTAGCCTTGACACCTACGAGCAGTACTTC
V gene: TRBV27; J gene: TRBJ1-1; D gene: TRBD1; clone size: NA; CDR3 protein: CASRGQTNTEAFF; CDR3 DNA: TGTGCCAGCAGGGGACAGACGAACACTGAAGCTTTCTTT
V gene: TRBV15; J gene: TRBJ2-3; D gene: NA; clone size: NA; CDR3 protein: CATSSPTVDTQYF; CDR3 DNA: TGTGCCACCAGCAGCCCGACTGTAGATACGCAGTATTTT
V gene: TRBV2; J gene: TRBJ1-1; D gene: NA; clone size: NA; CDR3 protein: CASSVHGLMNTEAFF; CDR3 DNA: TGTGCCAGCAGTGTACATGGATTAATGAACACTGAAGCTTTCTTT
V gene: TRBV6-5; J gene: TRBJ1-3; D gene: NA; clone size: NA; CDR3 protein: CASSYRGGNTIYF; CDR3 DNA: TGTGCCAGCAGTTACAGGGGTGGAAACACCATATATTTT
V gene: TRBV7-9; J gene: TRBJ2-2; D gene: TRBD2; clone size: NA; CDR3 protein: CASSPSTSGSSRELFF; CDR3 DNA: TGTGCCAGCAGCCCTTCGACTAGCGGGAGTTCCCGGGAGCTGTTTTTT
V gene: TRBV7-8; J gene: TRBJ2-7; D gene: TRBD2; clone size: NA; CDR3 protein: CASSFPLAGDNEQYF; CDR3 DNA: TGTGCCAGCAGCTTCCCACTAGCGGGAGACAACGAGCAGTACTTC
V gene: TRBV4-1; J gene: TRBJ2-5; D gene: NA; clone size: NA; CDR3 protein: CASSHSLGETQYF; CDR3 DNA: TGCGCCAGCAGCCACTCCCTTGGGGAGACCCAGTACTTC
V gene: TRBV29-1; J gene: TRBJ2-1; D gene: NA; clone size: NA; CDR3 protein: CSVDGGYPNEQFF; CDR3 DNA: TGCAGCGTTGATGGGGGATACCCCAATGAGCAGTTCTTC
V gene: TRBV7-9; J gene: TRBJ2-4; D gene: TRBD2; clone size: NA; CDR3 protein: CASSLVSSGIAKNIQYF; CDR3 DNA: TGTGCCAGCAGCTTAGTCTCTAGCGGGATAGCCAAAAACATTCAGTACTTC